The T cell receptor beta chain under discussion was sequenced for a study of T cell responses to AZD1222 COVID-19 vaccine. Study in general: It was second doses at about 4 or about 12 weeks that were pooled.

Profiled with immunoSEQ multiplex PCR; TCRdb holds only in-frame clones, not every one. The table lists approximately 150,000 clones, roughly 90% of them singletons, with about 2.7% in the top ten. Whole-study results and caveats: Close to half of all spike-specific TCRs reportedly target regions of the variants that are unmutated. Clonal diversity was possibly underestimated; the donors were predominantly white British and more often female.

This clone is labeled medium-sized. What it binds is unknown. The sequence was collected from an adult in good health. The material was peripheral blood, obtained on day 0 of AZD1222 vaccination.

The chain's CDR3 is CASNEDRGLYGYTF. CDR3 in DNA: TGTGCCAGCAATGAGGACAGGGGGCTTTATGGCTACACCTTC. The J gene is TRBJ1-2, the V gene TRBV2; 11 positions match TRBD1. The V gene end was trimmed by 7 bases and the J gene end by 5 bases; junction bases not matched to a gene: 6. Germline V gives CDR1 SNHLY, CDR2 FYNNEI. CDR3 size: 14 residues.